The 16 T cell receptor beta chains below all came from one sample that was sequenced in a study of T-cell memory formation after mild COVID-19 (dated by TCRdb to the early 2020s). Library creation used 5' RACE. Reads for this sample came from an Illumina NovaSeq 6000. TCRdb passed the public sequencing reads through fastp at Q25 and MiXCR, retaining productive beta sequences. Under each unique CDR3 protein, matching rows form one entry showing the most common genes and DNA. The sample profile shows some 330,000 distinct CDR3 sequences; roughly 20% of them were found once. The ten largest clones represent 12% of the sample. The sample consisted of PBMCs or a T cell subset sorted from them (not recorded which). The receptor source for this set is an adult woman who had mild COVID-19 (a few samples of this study predate the infection). The sample titles of this study are shuffled in the database, so cell type and time point are left out; the donor was told from shared clones.

This chain uses TRBV5-1 with TRBJ2-1; D not resolved. The CDR3 has 14 amino acids. V lost 0 bases to trimming and J lost 3 bases, with 7 bases between them. Germline-derived CDR1 and CDR2 are SGHRS and YFSETQ. This CDR3 reads CASSLDPDYNEQFF. CDR3 DNA: TGCGCCAGCAGCTTGGACCCGGACTACAATGAGCAGTTCTTC.

The DNA of the CDR3 is TGTGCCAGCAGTTCGCCGGACAGGGCGAGGATCTATGGCTACACCTTC. Residues: CASSSPDRARIYGYTF. The chain carries TRBV6-2 or TRBV6-3 and TRBJ1-2, with 8 bases identical to TRBD1. The CDR3 is 16 amino acids. Trimming took 4 bases from V and 4 from J; bases not matched to a gene: 11. Germline-derived CDR1 and CDR2 are MNHEY and SVGEGT.

The chain has TRBV12-3 or TRBV12-4 and TRBJ1-5, with no clear D. There are 13 residues in the CDR3. Trimming stripped 4 bases from V and 6 bases from J, with 10 bases between. The chain's CDR3 is CASSSHSAQPQHF. The CDR3 bases are TGTGCCAGCAGTTCACATTCGGCTCAGCCCCAGCATTTT.

The CDR3 region is CATSREAGVADTQYF. CDR3 coding DNA: TGTGCCACCAGCAGAGAGGCGGGAGTGGCAGATACGCAGTATTTT. The genes are TRBV15 and TRBJ2-3, with 7 bases aligning to TRBD2. From germline, CDR1 is LNHNV and CDR2 YYDKDF (reference sequence). There are 15 residues in the CDR3. V was clipped by 0 bases and J by 4 bases; unmatched bases: 4.

This sequence joins TRBV29-1 and TRBJ1-4, with TRBD1 matching 9 bases. V trimming: 7 bases; J trimming: 8 bases; junction bases outside the gene matches: 8. The germline CDR1 and CDR2 sequences are SQVTM and ANQGSEA. The CDR3 is 13 residues long. CDR3 region: CSGLQGANEKLFF. CDR3 DNA: TGCAGCGGGCTACAGGGGGCAAACGAAAAACTGTTTTTT.

The chain carries TRBV3-1 and TRBJ2-2, with 10 nucleotides matching TRBD1. Germline values: CDR1 LGHDT, CDR2 YNNKEL (reference sequence). Trimming took 4 bases from V and 4 from J; bases not matched to a gene: 3. The CDR3 is 15 amino acids. The CDR3 loop reads CASSPGTGVTGELFF. CDR3 in DNA: TGTGCCAGCAGCCCCGGGACAGGGGTCACCGGGGAGCTGTTTTTT.

This clonotype was seen a handful of times. The chain carries TRBV7-6 and TRBJ2-1, with 8 positions matching TRBD1. The ends lost 1 base at V and 5 bases at J; junction bases unmatched: 4. The CDR3 is 15 residues long. Germline V gives CDR1 SGHVS, CDR2 FNYEAQ. CDR3 region: CASSLGPGGNNEQFF. The DNA of the CDR3 is TGTGCCAGCAGCTTAGGGCCAGGGGGCAACAATGAGCAGTTCTTC. Looking up the rest from reference TRBV7-6 and TRBJ2-1 gives the full variable domain: GAGVSQSPRYKVTKRGQDVALRCDPISGHVSLYWYRQALGQGPEFLTYFNYEAQQDKSGLPNDRFSAERPEGSISTLTIQRTEQRDSAMYRCASSLGPGGNNEQFFGPGTRLTVL.

This chain links TRBV5-5 with TRBJ2-1, with 10 nucleotides matching TRBD1. In germline, CDR1 is SGHKS, CDR2 YYEKEE (reference sequence). The CDR3 is 15 amino acids. Unmatched junction bases numbered 4, after V lost 3 bases and J lost 4 bases. The CDR3 DNA sequence: TGTGCCAGCAGCTCCGGACAGGGGGTTTACAATGAGCAGTTCTTC. It yields the protein CASSSGQGVYNEQFF.

This clonotype was picked up many times. The chain carries TRBV15 and TRBJ2-7; D tentatively reads TRBD1 or TRBD2 (5 bases each). The germline V and J ends were trimmed by 1 base and 4 bases, with 14 bases remaining between them. The CDR3 covers 15 residues. CDR1 LNHNV and CDR2 YYDKDF come from the germline V gene (reference sequence). CDR3 in amino acids: CATSRGSGTEYEQYF. The CDR3, as DNA: TGTGCCACCAGCAGAGGTTCCGGGACGGAGTACGAGCAGTACTTC.

The chain employs TRBV7-8 and TRBJ1-1, with D perhaps matching TRBD1 (6 bases). The CDR3 spans 16 residues. The ends were cut back, 5 bases at V and 0 bases at J, with 16 bases in the middle. CDR1 and CDR2 (germline): SGHVS, FQNEAQ. The CDR3 spells CASSVHSGTLNTEAFF. The CDR3 coding sequence is TGTGCCAGCAGCGTTCACTCCGGGACACTGAACACTGAAGCTTTCTTT.

This clonotype came up a few times. This chain uses TRBV27 with TRBJ1-2; D call uncertain. This CDR3 is 13 amino acids long. The germline V and J ends were trimmed by 7 bases and 4 bases, with 13 bases remaining between them. Germline assignment: CDR1 MNHEY and CDR2 SMNVEV (reference sequence). Here the CDR3 DNA reads TGTGCCAGCAAGGCCCTAGGGAGCTATGGCTACACCTTC. This sequence encodes CASKALGSYGYTF.

This clonotype has just a few counts. The CDR3 coding sequence is TGTGCCAGCAGCCCACCCCTAACCGGGGTTGAGCAGTTCTTC. This gives the protein CASSPPLTGVEQFF. The rearrangement uses TRBV11-2 and TRBJ2-1, with D maybe TRBD2 (5 bases). V was clipped by 5 bases and J by 9 bases, with 17 bases between them. The CDR3 sequence is 14 residues long. Germline loops: CDR1 SGHAT, CDR2 FQNNGV. Supplemented by reference TRBV11-2 and TRBJ2-1, the full variable domain reads EAGVAQSPRYKIIEKRQSVAFWCNPISGHATLYWYQQILGQGPKLLIQFQNNGVVDDSQLPKDRFSAERLKGVDSTLKIQPAKLEDSAVYLCASSPPLTGVEQFFGPGTRLTVL.

The V gene is TRBV20-1, the J gene TRBJ1-1; 8 bases line up with TRBD1. J was trimmed by 3 bases and V by 4 bases; bases with no gene match: 10. The CDR3 has 15 amino acids. Germline values: CDR1 DFQATT, CDR2 SNEGSKA (reference sequence). The CDR3 sequence is CSAKASTGAHTEAFF. CDR3 DNA sequence: TGCAGTGCTAAGGCCTCGACAGGGGCCCACACTGAAGCTTTCTTT.

The rearrangement links TRBV12-3 or TRBV12-4 to TRBJ1-6; D may be TRBD1 (5 bases). This CDR3 has 14 amino acids. V was clipped by 7 bases and J by 10 bases, with 17 bases between them. CDR3 amino acids: CASKPGTPTSPLHF. In nucleotides, the CDR3 is TGTGCCAGCAAACCCGGGACTCCGACCTCACCCCTCCACTTT.

This clonotype was seen only a few times. J is TRBJ1-1 and V is TRBV6-6; possibly TRBD1 for D (6 bases). The CDR3 totals 11 residues. Trimming took 6 bases from V and 7 from J, leaving 9 bases between them. Germline assignment: CDR1 MNHNY and CDR2 SVGAGI (reference sequence). The DNA of the CDR3 is TGTGCCAGCAGCGACAGGCGTGAAGCTTTCTTT. As protein: CASSDRREAFF.

This clonotype was counted at least ten times. This chain links TRBV5-1 with TRBJ1-1; D remains ambiguous. CDR1 is SGHRS, CDR2 YFSETQ, per germline. The CDR3 totals 15 residues. The ends were cut back, 0 bases at V and 0 bases at J, with 9 bases in the middle. This chain's CDR3 is CASSLVQGVNTEAFF. CDR3 coding DNA: TGCGCCAGCAGCTTGGTTCAAGGAGTGAACACTGAAGCTTTCTTT.